The next 31 T cell receptor beta chains were all read from a single sample in a study of identical twins. TCRdb re-called the 5' RACE reads with MiXCR, one entry per CDR3 protein. The repertoire holds just under 650,000 distinct CDR3 sequences, roughly 7.1% seen once, with 1.6% in the top ten. The data also belong to a second study, concerning yellow fever vaccine responses in identical twins.

Source material: PBMCs. These receptors were obtained from a woman aged 18-30 years in good health.

There are many counts of this clonotype. V usage is TRBV27 and J usage is TRBJ2-7; D is unresolved. The CDR3 has 14 residues. The germline V and J ends were trimmed by 0 bases and 3 bases, with 9 bases remaining between them. Per the germline V gene, CDR1 is MNHEY and CDR2 is SMNVEV (reference sequence). CDR3 in amino acids: CASSLSQLGYEQYF. CDR3 DNA: TGTGCCAGCAGTTTATCTCAGTTGGGCTACGAGCAGTACTTC.

The J gene is TRBJ1-6, the V gene TRBV3-1; no clear D. Trimming stripped 4 bases from V and 8 bases from J, with 9 bases between. The CDR3 is made up of 13 amino acids. Germline lookup yields CDR1 LGHDT and CDR2 YNNKEL (reference sequence). The CDR3 loop reads CASSPDYYSPLHF. The CDR3 region has the DNA TGTGCCAGCAGCCCGGACTACTATTCACCCCTCCACTTT.

The rearrangement joins TRBV5-1 to TRBJ2-3, with TRBD2 as a possible D gene (5 bases). CDR3 length equals 17 residues. The germline V gene has CDR1 SGHRS and CDR2 YFSETQ. Trimming removed 2 bases at V and 4 bases at J, with 20 bases between. As DNA, the CDR3 is TGCGCCAGCAGCTTATGGCTCACGGTGGGAGCTGCAGATACGCAGTATTTT. It encodes CASSLWLTVGAADTQYF.

This clonotype was counted many times. The V call is TRBV11-2, the J call TRBJ1-3; weak D call: TRBD1 (5 bases). V lost 5 bases to trimming and J lost 6 bases, with 17 bases between them. This CDR3 is built from 15 residues. Looked up from germline, CDR1 is SGHAT and CDR2 is FQNNGV. The CDR3, as DNA: TGTGCCAGCAGCCGTTTTGACAGTTTTTTAAACACCATATATTTT. This translates into CASSRFDSFLNTIYF.

V is TRBV20-1 and J is TRBJ1-1; D is unclear. V lost 0 bases to trimming and J lost 1 base, with 9 bases between them. The CDR3 sequence is 14 residues long. The germline V gene encodes CDR1 DFQATT and CDR2 SNEGSKA (reference sequence). The CDR3 nucleotides are TGCAGTGCTAGAGAAGGGCAGGCGAACACTGAAGCTTTCTTT. Its translation is CSAREGQANTEAFF.

Comment on this clonotype: It may be a read error: a sequence one base away is much more abundant. This chain uses TRBV5-1 with TRBJ2-2; either TRBD1 or TRBD2 may supply D (5 bases each). V shed 0 bases and J shed 3 bases, with 12 bases lying between them. The V gene's germline CDR1 is SGHRS and CDR2 YFSETQ. The CDR3 is 16 residues long. The CDR3 is CASSLGQLGDTGELFF. The CDR3 DNA is TGCGCCAGCAGCTTGGGGCAGCTGGGGGACACCGGGGAGCTGTTTTTT.

Only a few counts were recorded for this clonotype. The chain carries TRBV3-1 and TRBJ2-4, with TRBD2 matching 8 bases. The J segment lost 2 bases and the V segment lost 0 bases, leaving 6 bases of the junction unmatched. The length of the CDR3 is 17 residues. CDR1 is LGHDT and CDR2 is YNNKEL in the germline V gene (reference sequence). The CDR3 loop reads CASSQDLGGGTKNIQYF. CDR3 nucleotides: TGTGCCAGCAGCCAAGATCTTGGCGGGGGGACCAAAAACATTCAGTACTTC.

The chain uses TRBV11-2 and TRBJ2-2; 8 bases agree with TRBD1. Germline CDR1 SGHAT, CDR2 FQNNGV. This CDR3 has 18 residues. The V segment lost 5 bases and the J segment 0 bases; nucleotides outside the gene matches: 11. CDR3 DNA: TGTGCCAGCAGCCACGGACAGGGAAGAGAAGCGAACACCGGGGAGCTGTTTTTT. This encodes CASSHGQGREANTGELFF.

The CDR3 region has the DNA TGTGCCAGCTCACCCGGGACTTCGGAGACCCAGTACTTC. It translates to CASSPGTSETQYF. V usage is TRBV18 and J usage is TRBJ2-5; tentative D call: TRBD2 (6 bases). The CDR3 length is 13 residues. Germline CDR1 is KGHSH and CDR2 is LQKENI. Trimming cost V 3 bases and J 5 bases, with 10 bases left between them.

This clonotype was seen at least ten times. The chain combines TRBV3-1 with TRBJ2-2; D gene unclear. The CDR3 spans 13 residues. The germline V and J ends were trimmed by 3 bases and 6 bases, with 8 bases remaining between them. CDR1 LGHDT and CDR2 YNNKEL come from the germline V gene (reference sequence). Here the CDR3 reads CASSQGWSGELFF. The CDR3 DNA follows: TGTGCCAGCAGCCAGGGGTGGTCCGGGGAGCTGTTTTTT.

Ten or more counts support this clonotype. The chain recombines TRBV28 with TRBJ1-1; D might be TRBD1 (6 bases). Trimming took off 3 bases at V and 4 bases at J, with 15 bases between the two ends. The germline CDR1 and CDR2 sequences are MDHEN and SYDVKM. The CDR3 is 15 amino acids. The CDR3 is CASSLGAGDSTEAFF. DNA of the CDR3: TGTGCCAGCAGTTTGGGGGCCGGGGATAGCACTGAAGCTTTCTTT.

In its sample, this clonotype was seen a few times. This chain links TRBV3-1 with TRBJ1-6; TRBD1 might be the D (6 bases). The V and J ends lost 2 bases and 5 bases respectively, with 10 bases between them. The germline CDR1 and CDR2 sequences are LGHDT and YNNKEL (reference sequence). This CDR3 spans 15 amino acids. CDR3 DNA: TGTGCCAGCAGCCAATCGGACAGAAATAATTCACCCCTCCACTTT. Translated: CASSQSDRNNSPLHF.

J is TRBJ2-5 and V is TRBV10-3, with D possibly being TRBD1 (5 bases). V dropped 1 base and J dropped 3 bases, with 9 bases sitting between them. Germline V gene sequence: CDR1 ENHRY, CDR2 SYGVKD. The CDR3 sequence is 14 residues long. The DNA of the CDR3 is TGTGCCATCAGTGAGTTCCGCAGGGAAGAGACCCAGTACTTC. It codes for CAISEFRREETQYF.

The chain carries TRBV12-3 or TRBV12-4 and TRBJ2-1; 11 bases are shared with TRBD2. V gave up 5 bases and J gave up 5 bases; unmatched junction bases: 5. The CDR3 is 15 residues long. The CDR3 protein is CASSATSGVNNEQFF. The DNA of the CDR3 is TGTGCCAGCAGTGCGACTAGCGGGGTGAACAATGAGCAGTTCTTC.

This clonotype was counted between two and nine times. The rearrangement links TRBV9 to TRBJ1-2; tentative D call: TRBD1 (5 bases). V lost 0 bases and J 1 base, leaving 13 bases between the germline ends. The CDR3 loop spans 16 amino acids. Germline assignment: CDR1 SGDLS and CDR2 YYNGEE. The CDR3 DNA reads TGTGCCAGCAGCGTAGGGTCAGGGAAGAATAACTATGGCTACACCTTC. Amino acid sequence: CASSVGSGKNNYGYTF.

This clonotype was picked up a small number of times. The chain has TRBV5-1 and TRBJ1-2, with a tentative D call TRBD1 (6 bases). Germline-derived CDR1 and CDR2 are SGHRS and YFSETQ. V lost 3 bases, J lost 7 bases, and 10 bases lay in between. The CDR3 loop spans 12 amino acids. Written as DNA, the CDR3 is TGCGCCAGCAGCTCCGAGGGGGTTGGCTACACCTTC. Encoded protein: CASSSEGVGYTF.

This clonotype was detected a few times. The gene calls are TRBV27 and TRBJ2-4; D gene unclear. The CDR3 spans 14 residues. The V and J ends lost 5 bases and 0 bases respectively, with 8 bases between them. Germline CDR1 is MNHEY and CDR2 is SMNVEV (reference sequence). The CDR3 DNA follows: TGTGCCAGCAGTGGTCGTCTAGCCAAAAACATTCAGTACTTC. This gives the protein CASSGRLAKNIQYF.

In this sample, this clonotype turned up many times. The V and J genes are TRBV29-1 and TRBJ1-3; no reliable D call. V lost 7 bases, J lost 0 bases, and 7 bases lay in between. This CDR3 region has 12 residues. Germline V gene lookup returns CDR1 SQVTM and CDR2 ANQGSEA. In DNA, the CDR3 is TGCAGCGGAAGCAGCTCTGGAAACACCATATATTTT. Its protein is CSGSSSGNTIYF.

This clonotype was counted at least ten times. The chain carries TRBV5-1 and TRBJ2-1, with D maybe TRBD1 (5 bases). In germline, CDR1 is SGHRS, CDR2 YFSETQ. This CDR3 region has 15 residues. Trimming left V 4 bases short and J 7 bases short, with 18 bases between. CDR3 DNA sequence: TGCGCCAGCAGCGGCGGTGGGGCAAAATCAAATGAGCAGTTCTTC. Encoded protein: CASSGGGAKSNEQFF.

This chain uses TRBV29-1 with TRBJ2-6; D might be TRBD1 (6 bases). Trimming removed 7 bases from V and 0 bases from J, with 13 bases in between. The CDR3 sequence is 15 residues long. The germline CDR1 and CDR2 sequences are SQVTM and ANQGSEA. CDR3 coding DNA: TGCAGCGCCCGTCAGGGGCCCTCTGGGGCCAACGTCCTGACTTTC. Its protein is CSARQGPSGANVLTF.

This clonotype occurred once. The gene calls are TRBV20-1 and TRBJ2-3; 14 bases line up with TRBD2. CDR3 length equals 17 residues. V lost 0 bases and J lost 5; bases outside the gene matches: 7. Germline CDR1 reads DFQATT; CDR2 reads SNEGSKA (reference sequence). The CDR3 reads CSARDRRLAGGQDTQYF. In DNA, the CDR3 is TGCAGTGCTAGAGACAGGCGACTAGCGGGGGGGCAAGATACGCAGTATTTT.

There are many counts of this clonotype. The V gene is TRBV20-1, the J gene TRBJ1-2; 10 nucleotides agree with TRBD1. With V trimmed by 1 base and J by 6 bases, 8 bases remained unmatched. Germline V gene data show CDR1 as DFQATT and CDR2 as SNEGSKA (reference sequence). This CDR3 has 15 amino acids. The CDR3 bases are TGCAGTGCTAGAGGCGGGACAGGGGTTGGGGATGGCTACACCTTC. Protein sequence: CSARGGTGVGDGYTF.

This clonotype came up a few times. The chain couples TRBV20-1 to TRBJ2-7, with TRBD1 matching over 8 bases. Looked up from germline, CDR1 is DFQATT and CDR2 is SNEGSKA (reference sequence). The CDR3 is made up of 14 amino acids. The junction had 5 bases not matched to a gene; V was cut back by 1 base and J by 3 bases. The CDR3 sequence is CSARGFGQGYEQYF. The CDR3 DNA sequence: TGCAGTGCTAGAGGGTTTGGACAGGGCTACGAGCAGTACTTC.

This clonotype was counted at least ten times. The genes are TRBV12-3 or TRBV12-4 and TRBJ2-3; TRBD2 agrees at 12 bases. With 2 bases clipped from V and 3 bases from J, the junction kept 3 bases outside the gene matches. The CDR3 has 16 amino acids. Here the CDR3 reads CASSLRTSGRTDTQYF. The DNA for the CDR3 is TGTGCCAGCAGTTTAAGAACTAGCGGGAGGACAGATACGCAGTATTTT.

This clonotype has a count of ten or more. This chain uses TRBV20-1 with TRBJ2-1; possibly TRBD2 for D (6 bases). The CDR3 extends over 11 amino acids. CDR1 is DFQATT, CDR2 SNEGSKA, per germline (reference sequence). Between the trimmed V and J ends, which lost 3 bases and 10 bases, there was a span of 10 bases. The CDR3 DNA reads as TGCAGTGCTAGCCGGGACTGGGAGCAGTTCTTC. This codes for CSASRDWEQFF.

This clonotype was counted at least ten times. The chain uses TRBV5-1 and TRBJ2-7; D is possibly TRBD1 (6 bases). V lost 2 bases and J lost 0, with 18 bases in between. The V gene's germline CDR1 is SGHRS and CDR2 YFSETQ. The CDR3 extends over 17 amino acids. This CDR3 is CASSLRFGQQNSYEQYF. Here the CDR3 DNA reads TGCGCCAGCAGCTTAAGGTTTGGACAGCAGAACTCCTACGAGCAGTACTTC.

V and J are TRBV7-3 and TRBJ2-7; TRBD2 matches 7 bases. CDR1 SGHTA and CDR2 FQGTGA come from the germline V gene. This CDR3 is built from 14 residues. V gave up 5 bases and J gave up 5 bases; unmatched junction bases: 9. CDR3 bases: TGTGCCAGCAGCGTTTCGGGGAGCGGGGACGAGCAGTACTTC. It yields the protein CASSVSGSGDEQYF.

This clonotype was detected ten times or more. V usage is TRBV6-5 and J usage is TRBJ2-4, with D possibly being TRBD1 (5 bases). V dropped 4 bases and J dropped 1 base, with 11 bases sitting between them. This CDR3 is 15 amino acids long. The germline CDR1 and CDR2 sequences are MNHEY and SVGAGI. CDR3 protein: CASSSLGVAKNIQYF. The CDR3 bases are TGTGCCAGCAGTTCCCTAGGGGTGGCCAAAAACATTCAGTACTTC.

This clonotype has a handful of counts. This chain uses TRBV13 with TRBJ2-5; 7 bases map to TRBD2. Per the germline V gene, CDR1 is PRHDT and CDR2 is FYEKMQ (reference sequence). The length of the CDR3 is 14 residues. The V and J ends lost 1 base and 5 bases, in that order; junction bases with no gene match: 4. The CDR3 protein is CASSLDTSEETQYF. CDR3 coding DNA: TGTGCCAGCAGCTTAGACACTAGCGAGGAGACCCAGTACTTC.

This clonotype was recorded at least ten times. The J gene is TRBJ2-2, the V gene TRBV12-3 or TRBV12-4, with TRBD2 identical over 8 bases. The CDR3 runs to 15 residues. V shed 6 bases, J shed 3 bases, and the junction held 6 bases outside the gene matches. CDR3 coding DNA: TGTGCCAGCAGATCTTCCGGGAGGGACACCGGGGAGCTGTTTTTT. It encodes CASRSSGRDTGELFF.

This clonotype was picked up a small number of times. This chain links TRBV14 with TRBJ1-2; tentative D call: TRBD1 (5 bases). Trimming took 2 bases from V and 1 from J, leaving 23 bases between them. Germline CDR1 SGHDN, CDR2 FVKESK. This CDR3 is built from 19 residues. CDR3 DNA sequence: TGTGCCAGCAGCCAATCTTTCCCATCTAAGCGGGGCCTTAACTATGGCTACACCTTC. Its translation is CASSQSFPSKRGLNYGYTF.